The sequence of this T cell receptor beta chain was determined in a study of metastatic and nonmetastatic thyroid tumors. Looking at the study overall: Patients with malignant and benign thyroid disease provided blood and tumor or nodule tissue, whose repertoires were compared. General study findings and limits: Reported TCR beta diversity, measured in blood and tumor, was significantly higher for malignant thyroid tumors than for benign nodules.

Looked up from germline, CDR1 is SGHTA and CDR2 is FQGTGA. The CDR3 extends over 14 amino acids. V lost 2 bases, J lost 8 bases, and 13 bases lay in between. TCRdb re-clonotyped the PCR reads through MiXCR. The sample comprises over 50,000 clones, just under 30% of which are singletons, and more than 15% rests with the top ten. This clone was detected ten times or more. Its target is not known. All patients were untreated before thyroid surgery. The chain couples TRBV7-3 to TRBJ2-1, with D tentatively TRBD1 or TRBD2 (6 bases each). Source material: blood. The source of this sequence is a female donor with papillary thyroid cancer or a benign thyroid nodule (not recorded which). Some clones in this sample may be carry-over from other donors' samples. CDR3 residues: CASSLGGQGHEQFF. In DNA form, the CDR3 reads TGTGCCAGCAGCTTAGGGGGGCAGGGTCATGAGCAGTTCTTC.